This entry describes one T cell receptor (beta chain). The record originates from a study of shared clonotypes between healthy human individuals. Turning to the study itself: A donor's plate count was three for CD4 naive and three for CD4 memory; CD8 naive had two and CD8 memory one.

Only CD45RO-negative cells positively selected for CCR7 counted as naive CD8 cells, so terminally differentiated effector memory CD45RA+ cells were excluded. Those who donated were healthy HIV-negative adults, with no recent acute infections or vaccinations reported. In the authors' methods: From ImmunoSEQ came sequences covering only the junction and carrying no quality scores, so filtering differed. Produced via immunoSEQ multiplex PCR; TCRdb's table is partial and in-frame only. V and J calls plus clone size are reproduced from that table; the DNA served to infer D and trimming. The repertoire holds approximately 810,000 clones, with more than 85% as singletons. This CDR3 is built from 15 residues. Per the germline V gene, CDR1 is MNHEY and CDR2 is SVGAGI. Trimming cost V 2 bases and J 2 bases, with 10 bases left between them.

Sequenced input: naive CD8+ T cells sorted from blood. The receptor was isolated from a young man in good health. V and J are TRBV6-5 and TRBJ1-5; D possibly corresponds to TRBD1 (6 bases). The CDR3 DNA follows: TGTGCCAGCAGTTACGGGGGGGGCGGCAATCAGCCCCAGCATTTT. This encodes CASSYGGGGNQPQHF.